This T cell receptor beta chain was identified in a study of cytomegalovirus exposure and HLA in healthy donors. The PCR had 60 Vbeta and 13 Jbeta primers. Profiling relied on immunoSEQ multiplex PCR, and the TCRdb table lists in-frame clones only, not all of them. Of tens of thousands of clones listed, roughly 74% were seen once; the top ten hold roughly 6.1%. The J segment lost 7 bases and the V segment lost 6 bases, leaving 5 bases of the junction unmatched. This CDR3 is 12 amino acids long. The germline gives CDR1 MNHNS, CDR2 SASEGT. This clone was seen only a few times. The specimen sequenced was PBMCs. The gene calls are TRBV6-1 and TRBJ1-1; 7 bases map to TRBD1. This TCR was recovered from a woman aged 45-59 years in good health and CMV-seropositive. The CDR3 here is CASRQSGGEAFF. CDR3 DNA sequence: TGTGCCAGCAGACAGTCAGGGGGTGAAGCTTTCTTT.